The 17 T cell receptor beta chains given below trace back to one sample, sequenced in a study of cytomegalovirus exposure and HLA in healthy donors. PCR employed 60 Vbeta and 13 Jbeta primers. The repertoire was sequenced with immunoSEQ multiplex PCR; TCRdb's copy has only in-frame clones and lacks some. This sample has tens of thousands of clones; 80% occur once, and the top ten carry around 7%. The material sequenced was PBMCs. The receptors shown here come from a man under 40 in good health and CMV-seronegative.

The genes are TRBV29-1 and TRBJ2-2; 16 nucleotides line up with TRBD2. The CDR3 spans 15 residues. J lost 7 bases, V lost 4 bases, and 3 bases had no gene match. Per the germline V gene, CDR1 is SQVTM and CDR2 is ANQGSEA. CDR3 residues: CSVAGLAGGGGELFF. The CDR3 DNA sequence: TGCAGCGTTGCGGGACTAGCGGGAGGGGGCGGGGAGCTGTTTTTT.

This sequence joins TRBV21-1 and TRBJ2-7; the table's D call, TRBD2, was not checked against the DNA. TRBV21-1 counts as a pseudogene. The CDR3 runs to 16 residues. Here the CDR3 reads CASSKGAGSETYEQYF. The CDR3 nucleotides read TGTGCCAGCAGCAAAGGAGCGGGGTCCGAGACCTACGAGCAGTACTTC.

The chain carries TRBV7-8 and TRBJ2-3, with TRBD1 identical over 7 bases. V lost 11 bases to trimming and J lost 2 bases; unmatched junction nucleotides: 19. The CDR3 totals 17 residues. CDR1 is SGHVS and CDR2 is FQNEAQ in the germline V gene. The CDR3 sequence is CALKGDSSEKFTDTQYF. The CDR3 DNA follows: TGTGCCCTAAAGGGGGACAGCTCCGAAAAATTCACAGATACGCAGTATTTT.

The V and J genes are TRBV5-1 and TRBJ2-7; possible D gene TRBD2, 5 bases. The CDR3 contains 14 residues. Trimming shortened V by 5 bases and J by 3 bases, and 15 bases separated the two germline ends. Germline V gene sequence: CDR1 SGHRS, CDR2 YFSETQ. The CDR3 nucleotides are TGCGCCAGCAGGCCCCCCGGGATTCACTACGAGCAGTACTTC. Protein sequence: CASRPPGIHYEQYF.

This clone appeared a single time. The V and J genes are TRBV4-3 and TRBJ2-3; 8 nucleotides align to TRBD2. The J segment lost 0 bases and the V segment lost 8 bases, leaving 13 bases of the junction unmatched. Germline lookup yields CDR1 LGHNA and CDR2 YSLEER. The CDR3 runs to 17 residues. CDR3 in amino acids: CASALIGSGESTDTQYF. CDR3 in DNA: TGCGCCAGCGCCCTAATTGGTAGCGGGGAGAGCACAGATACGCAGTATTTT.

This clone occurred a few times. The chain is built from TRBV6-5 and TRBJ1-1; D is ambiguous. V was trimmed by 2 bases and J by 2 bases, leaving 6 bases between them. This CDR3 has 13 amino acids. From germline, CDR1 is MNHEY and CDR2 SVGAGI. The CDR3 reads CASSYGGNTEAFF. DNA for the CDR3: TGTGCCAGCAGTTACGGAGGTAACACTGAAGCTTTCTTT.

V gene TRBV10-2 combines with J gene TRBJ1-2, with 8 nucleotides matching TRBD1. The CDR3 is made up of 14 amino acids. Germline loops: CDR1 WSHSY, CDR2 SAAADI. Trimming cost V 6 bases and J 2 bases; bases outside gene matches: 5. The CDR3 reads CASSPGGVNYGYTF. The DNA of the CDR3 is TGCGCCAGCAGCCCAGGGGGCGTAAACTATGGCTACACCTTC.

The rearrangement joins TRBV29-1 to TRBJ2-2; perhaps TRBD2 as D (5 bases). The V end was cut by 7 bases, the J end by 7 bases, with 19 bases between. Germline V lookup: CDR1 SQVTM, CDR2 ANQGSEA. CDR3 size: 14 residues. The CDR3 protein is CSGERVGSGGELFF. The CDR3 nucleotides read TGCAGCGGTGAGAGGGTGGGGTCGGGCGGGGAGCTGTTTTTT.

CDR3 amino acids: CASSQGQQPHYGYTF. CDR3 sequence (DNA): TGTGCCAGCAGCCAAGGACAACAACCTCACTATGGCTACACCTTC. This chain joins TRBV5-5 and TRBJ1-2, with a weak D call TRBD1 (5 bases). Per germline, CDR1 SGHKS and CDR2 YYEKEE (reference sequence). This CDR3 contains 15 residues. V was shortened by 4 bases and J by 3 bases, with 16 bases between the two germline ends.

For this clone: Other DNA sequences in this sample translate to the same CDR3. The chain has TRBV29-1 and TRBJ2-3; D may be TRBD2 (5 bases). This CDR3 region has 12 residues. CDR1 and CDR2 (germline): SQVTM, ANQGSEA. The CDR3 sequence is CSAGLSTDTQYF. The CDR3 DNA follows: TGCAGTGCCGGACTGAGCACAGATACGCAGTATTTT.

The chain links TRBV7-9 to TRBJ1-4, with D hard to call. The CDR3 length is 12 residues. Germline values: CDR1 SEHNR, CDR2 FQNEAQ (reference sequence). The V and J ends lost 1 base and 8 bases respectively, with 5 bases between them. CDR3 region: CASSLDEEKLFF. For the CDR3, the DNA is TGTGCCAGCAGCTTAGACGAGGAAAAACTGTTTTTT.

Only one count was recorded for this clone. The V gene is TRBV30, the J gene TRBJ2-7, with D maybe TRBD1 (6 bases). V lost 8 bases, J lost 2 bases, and 16 bases lay in between. Germline CDR1 reads GTSNPN; CDR2 reads SVGIG (reference sequence). The CDR3 is 13 amino acids. The CDR3 sequence: CARETGDAYEQYF. CDR3 DNA sequence: TGTGCCCGAGAGACAGGAGACGCCTACGAGCAGTACTTC. Filled out from reference TRBV30 and TRBJ2-7, the complete variable domain reads SQTIHQWPATLVQPVGSPLSLECTVEGTSNPNLYWYRQAAGRGLQLLFYSVGIGQISSEVPQNLSASRPQDRQFILSSKKLLLSDSGFYLCARETGDAYEQYFGPGTRLTVT.

This clone was detected once. The chain employs TRBV12-5 and TRBJ1-2; 7 nucleotides agree with TRBD1. J gave up 4 bases and V 6 bases, and 14 bases lay outside the gene matches. Germline V gives CDR1 LGHNT, CDR2 FRNRAP. The CDR3 is made up of 16 amino acids. The CDR3 nucleotides are TGTGCTAGTGGCACCTCGGGACAGATACCTATCTATGGCTACACCTTC. This gives the protein CASGTSGQIPIYGYTF.

V is TRBV4-1 and J is TRBJ2-1; 9 nucleotides line up with TRBD2. There are 16 residues in the CDR3. Germline values: CDR1 MGHRA, CDR2 YSYEKL. Trimming removed 1 base from V and 2 bases from J; junction bases left unmatched: 3. This chain's CDR3 is CASSQGPSGTYNEQFF. Written as DNA, the CDR3 is TGCGCCAGCAGCCAAGGTCCTAGCGGGACCTACAATGAGCAGTTCTTC.

The J gene is TRBJ2-6, the V gene TRBV7-9, with 9 bases lining up with TRBD1. Trimming removed 6 bases from V and 0 bases from J; junction bases left unmatched: 6. The CDR3 sequence is 17 residues long. Germline assignment: CDR1 SEHNR and CDR2 FQNEAQ (reference sequence). CDR3 residues: CASRRQGGISGANVLTF. In nucleotides, the CDR3 is TGTGCCAGCAGGCGACAGGGGGGGATCTCTGGGGCCAACGTCCTGACTTTC.

The chain combines TRBV7-2 with TRBJ1-5; D uncertain. The CDR3 sequence is 15 residues long. Trimming stripped 2 bases from V and 6 bases from J, with 14 bases between. Germline CDR1 and CDR2: SGHTA and FQGNSA. The CDR3 DNA reads TGTGCCAGCAGCTTATCTGGAGGGAACGGTCAGCCCCAGCATTTT. Its protein is CASSLSGGNGQPQHF.

This clone was recorded a few times. This chain uses TRBV7-2 with TRBJ2-3; 8 nucleotides agree with TRBD2. J lost 2 bases, V lost 2 bases, and 12 bases had no gene match. The V gene's germline CDR1 is SGHTA and CDR2 FQGNSA. The CDR3 runs 18 residues. CDR3 region: CASSLLGGGILITDTQYF. The CDR3 DNA follows: TGTGCCAGCAGCTTACTTGGCGGGGGGATCCTAATCACAGATACGCAGTATTTT. The complete variable domain, with remaining parts taken from reference TRBV7-2 and TRBJ2-3, reads GAGVSQSPSNKVTEKGKDVELRCDPISGHTALYWYRQSLGQGLEFLIYFQGNSAPDKSGLPSDRFSAERTGGSVSTLTIQRTQQEDSAVYLCASSLLGGGILITDTQYFGPGTRLTVL.